This T cell receptor beta chain came from a study of blood T cell repertoires in COVID-19. Study overall: Samples of COVID-19 (acute and convalescent) were obtained from the United States, Italy and Spain. The analysed material was cDNA or gDNA that came from T cells, B-cell-depleted T cells, or PBMCs.

V shed 6 bases and J 0 bases; nucleotides not matched to a gene: 8. Per germline, CDR1 MNHNY and CDR2 SVGAGI (reference sequence). This CDR3 is built from 16 residues. Original data processing: Using reference gene primer amplification, nucleated cell counts were estimated. Clones were read by immunoSEQ multiplex PCR, and TCRdb kept only the in-frame ones, dropping some. V and J calls and clone size are those listed in that table; D and trimming were worked out from the DNA. The sample consists of 200,000 to 250,000 clones, 85% to 90% of them appearing once. The chain couples TRBV6-6 to TRBJ2-5, with 9 bases lining up with TRBD1. Sequencing input: peripheral blood. The receptor comes from a woman aged 55-69 years with acute or convalescent COVID-19. CDR3 sequence: CASSNTGGWDQETQYF. For the CDR3, the DNA is TGTGCCAGCAGCAATACAGGGGGCTGGGACCAAGAGACCCAGTACTTC.